This T cell receptor beta chain was found in a study of cytotoxic CD8 clonotypes in ibrutinib-treated CLL. Across the whole study: Samples had a mean of approximately 270,000 productive templates and roughly 90,000 productive rearrangements.

Turning to this clone: Antigen unknown.

Study-level results: Clonality rose at ibrutinib response, held steady in sustained remission, and fell toward baseline at progression.

TCRdb's copy holds only in-frame clones and misses some; the assay was immunoSEQ multiplex PCR. The table includes about 140,000 clones, approximately 90% detected once. The sequenced sample was PBMCs, obtained after 12 months of ibrutinib treatment. This clonotype was sampled from a human donor with chronic lymphocytic leukemia.

CDR3 residues: CASRTPGRLYNEQFF. CDR3 bases: TGTGCCAGCAGGACTCCGGGACGACTTTACAATGAGCAGTTCTTC. This chain connects TRBV21-1 to TRBJ2-1. TRBV21-1 is a recognized pseudogene. The CDR3 is 15 residues long.